The present T cell receptor (beta chain) was sequenced within a study of OX40 agonist ivuxolimab in advanced cancers. Findings of the study overall: Nonresponders included some who also had low normalized T-cell clonal expansion.

Trimming pared 1 base from V and 7 bases from J, leaving 10 bases between. Germline V gives CDR1 LGHNA, CDR2 YNFKEQ. This CDR3 has 13 residues. Sequenced by immunoSEQ multiplex PCR; TCRdb stores in-frame clones only, minus some. The profile covers 30,000 to 40,000 clones, with about 92% appearing a single time and about 35% taken by the ten largest. For this clone: Its antigen is as yet unknown.

The origin of this receptor is an adult with an advanced solid tumor such as melanoma, head and neck, liver or kidney cancer. The chain has TRBV4-2 and TRBJ1-2; unclear D gene. This specimen consisted of CD4+ or CD8+ T cells sorted from blood, obtained in a trial of the OX40 agonist ivuxolimab. CDR3 sequence: CASSQGVGPGYTF. The CDR3 region has the DNA TGTGCCAGCAGCCAAGGGGTAGGACCTGGCTACACCTTC.